This T cell receptor beta chain was found in a study of response to subunit inactivated influenza vaccine. This clonotype showed up just a few times. TCRdb reprocessed the RT-PCR reads via MiXCR and lists one record per CDR3 protein. This sample has around 530,000 distinct CDR3 sequences, with 16% found just once. The TCR originated in a man between 45 and 75 years old who received an inactivated influenza vaccine. The starting material was CD4+ T cells sorted from PBMCs, obtained 23 months after vaccination.

In DNA form, the CDR3 reads TGTGCCATCAGTGAGCCGGGGGACGAGCAGTACTTC. Its translation is CAISEPGDEQYF. J is TRBJ2-7 and V is TRBV10-3, with D possibly being TRBD2 (6 bases). The V gene's germline CDR1 is ENHRY and CDR2 SYGVKD. This CDR3 is 12 amino acids long. V lost 2 bases and J 5 bases, leaving 7 bases between the germline ends.